This T cell receptor beta chain was documented in a study of cytomegalovirus exposure and HLA in healthy donors. The study ran its PCR with 60 Vbeta and 13 Jbeta primers. Original analysis: There were tens of millions of unique TCR beta chains by a later count, and some 12 million of them were shared. Sequencing was performed with immunoSEQ multiplex PCR; in TCRdb, only in-frame clones are kept and a portion is missing. That table furnishes V, J and clone size, whereas the DNA furnished D and trimming. The data hold 74,000 or so clones, with 68% observed a single time. The CDR3 totals 15 residues. Per the germline V gene, CDR1 is SGDLS and CDR2 is YYNGEE. V dropped 0 bases and J dropped 4 bases, with 13 bases sitting between them. Study-level points and caveats: CMV serostatus was the sole immune exposure data available.

A note on this clone: Its specificity is not known.

The origin of this receptor is a woman in her twenties or thirties in good health and CMV-seronegative. This chain links TRBV9 with TRBJ1-2; D is perhaps TRBD1 (6 bases). Sequencing input: PBMCs. This chain's CDR3 is CASSVAGGRGYGYTF. The CDR3, as DNA: TGTGCCAGCAGCGTAGCTGGCGGCAGGGGCTATGGCTACACCTTC.